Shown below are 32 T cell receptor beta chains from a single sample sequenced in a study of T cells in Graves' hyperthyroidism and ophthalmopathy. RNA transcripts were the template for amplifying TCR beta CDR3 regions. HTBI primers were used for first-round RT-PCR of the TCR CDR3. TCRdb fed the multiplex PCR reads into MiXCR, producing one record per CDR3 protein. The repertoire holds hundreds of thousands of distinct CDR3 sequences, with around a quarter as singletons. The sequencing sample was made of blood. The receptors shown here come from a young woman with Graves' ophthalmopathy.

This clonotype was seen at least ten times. Here the CDR3 reads CASSSPKNTEAFF. DNA of the CDR3: TGTGCCAGCAGTTCCCCGAAGAACACTGAAGCTTTCTTT. This chain links TRBV28 with TRBJ1-1; D is unclear. Germline loops: CDR1 MDHEN, CDR2 SYDVKM. V shed 4 bases and J shed 1 base, with 7 bases lying between them. CDR3 length equals 13 residues.

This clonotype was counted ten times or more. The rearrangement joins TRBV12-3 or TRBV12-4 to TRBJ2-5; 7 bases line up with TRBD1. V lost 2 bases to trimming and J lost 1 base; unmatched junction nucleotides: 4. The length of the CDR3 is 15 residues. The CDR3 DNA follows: TGTGCCAGCAGTTTATATACAGGGGCCCAAGAGACCCAGTACTTC. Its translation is CASSLYTGAQETQYF.

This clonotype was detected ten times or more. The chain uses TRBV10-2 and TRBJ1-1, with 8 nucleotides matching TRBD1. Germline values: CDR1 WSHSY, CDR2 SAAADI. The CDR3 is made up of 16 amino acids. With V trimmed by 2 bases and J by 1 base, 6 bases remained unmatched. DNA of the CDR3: TGCGCCAGCAGTGAGACAGGGGGAGTGGGGAACACTGAAGCTTTCTTT. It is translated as CASSETGGVGNTEAFF.

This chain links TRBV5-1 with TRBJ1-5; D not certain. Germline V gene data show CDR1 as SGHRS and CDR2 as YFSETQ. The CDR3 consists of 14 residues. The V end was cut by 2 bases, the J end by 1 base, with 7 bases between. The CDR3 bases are TGCGCCAGCAGCTTTGGCGAAAGCAATCAGCCCCAGCATTTT. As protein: CASSFGESNQPQHF.

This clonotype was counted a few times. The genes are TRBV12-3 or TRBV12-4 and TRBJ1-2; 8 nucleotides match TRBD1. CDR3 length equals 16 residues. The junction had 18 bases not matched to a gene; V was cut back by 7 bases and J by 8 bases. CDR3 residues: CASITEGQVVGSGYTF. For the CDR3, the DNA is TGTGCCAGCATCACTGAGGGACAGGTAGTTGGGAGCGGCTACACCTTC.

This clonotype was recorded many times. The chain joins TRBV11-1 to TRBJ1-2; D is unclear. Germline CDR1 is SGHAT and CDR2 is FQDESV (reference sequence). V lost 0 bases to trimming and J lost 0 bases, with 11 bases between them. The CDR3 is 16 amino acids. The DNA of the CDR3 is TGTGCCAGCAGCTTAGCCGGGGATTTAGCTAACTATGGCTACACCTTC. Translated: CASSLAGDLANYGYTF.

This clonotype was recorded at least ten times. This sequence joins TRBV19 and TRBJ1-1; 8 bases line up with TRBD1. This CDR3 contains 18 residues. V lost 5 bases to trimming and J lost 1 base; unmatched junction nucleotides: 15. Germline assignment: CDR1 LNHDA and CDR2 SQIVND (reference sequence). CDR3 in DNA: TGTGCCAGTAGTGCAAAGACAGGGGCGTCAGATTCGAACACTGAAGCTTTCTTT. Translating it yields CASSAKTGASDSNTEAFF.

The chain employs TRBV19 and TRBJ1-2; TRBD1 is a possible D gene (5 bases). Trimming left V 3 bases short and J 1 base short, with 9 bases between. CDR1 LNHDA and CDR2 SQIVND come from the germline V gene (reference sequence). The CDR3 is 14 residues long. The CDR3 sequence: CASSMGRLNYGYTF. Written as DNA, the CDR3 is TGTGCCAGTAGTATGGGACGGCTTAACTATGGCTACACCTTC.

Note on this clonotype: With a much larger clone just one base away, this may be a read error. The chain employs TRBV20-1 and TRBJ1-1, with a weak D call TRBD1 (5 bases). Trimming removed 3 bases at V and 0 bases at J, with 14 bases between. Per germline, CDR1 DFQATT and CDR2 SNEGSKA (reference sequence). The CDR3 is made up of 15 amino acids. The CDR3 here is CSASRDRNMNTEAFF. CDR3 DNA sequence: TGCAGTGCTAGCAGGGACCGCAACATGAACACTGAAGCTTTCTTT.

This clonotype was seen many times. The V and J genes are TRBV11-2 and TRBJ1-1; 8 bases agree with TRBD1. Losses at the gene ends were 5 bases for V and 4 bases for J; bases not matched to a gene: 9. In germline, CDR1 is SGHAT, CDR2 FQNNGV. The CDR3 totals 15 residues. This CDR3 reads CASSMTATGGTEAFF. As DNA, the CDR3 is TGTGCCAGCAGCATGACCGCTACAGGGGGCACTGAAGCTTTCTTT. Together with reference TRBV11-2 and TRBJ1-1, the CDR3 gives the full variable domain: EAGVAQSPRYKIIEKRQSVAFWCNPISGHATLYWYQQILGQGPKLLIQFQNNGVVDDSQLPKDRFSAERLKGVDSTLKIQPAKLEDSAVYLCASSMTATGGTEAFFGQGTRLTVV.

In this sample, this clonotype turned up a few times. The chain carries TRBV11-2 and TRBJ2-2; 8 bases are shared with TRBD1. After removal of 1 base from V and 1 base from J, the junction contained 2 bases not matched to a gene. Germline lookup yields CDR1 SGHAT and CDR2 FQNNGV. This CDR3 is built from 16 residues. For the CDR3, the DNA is TGTGCCAGCAGCTTAGGGACAGGGTGGAACACCGGGGAGCTGTTTTTT. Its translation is CASSLGTGWNTGELFF.

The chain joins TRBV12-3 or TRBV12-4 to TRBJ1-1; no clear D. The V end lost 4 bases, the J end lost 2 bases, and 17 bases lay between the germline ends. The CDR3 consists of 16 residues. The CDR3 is CASSSFRDNPNTEAFF. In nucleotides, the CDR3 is TGTGCCAGCAGTTCATTTAGGGATAACCCCAACACTGAAGCTTTCTTT.

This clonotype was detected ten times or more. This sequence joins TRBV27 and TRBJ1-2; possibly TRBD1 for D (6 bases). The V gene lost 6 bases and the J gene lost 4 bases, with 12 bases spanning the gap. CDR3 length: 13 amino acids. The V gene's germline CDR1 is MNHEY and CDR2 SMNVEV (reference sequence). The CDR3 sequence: CASRYRAGYGYTF. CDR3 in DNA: TGTGCCAGCAGATACAGGGCAGGCTATGGCTACACCTTC.

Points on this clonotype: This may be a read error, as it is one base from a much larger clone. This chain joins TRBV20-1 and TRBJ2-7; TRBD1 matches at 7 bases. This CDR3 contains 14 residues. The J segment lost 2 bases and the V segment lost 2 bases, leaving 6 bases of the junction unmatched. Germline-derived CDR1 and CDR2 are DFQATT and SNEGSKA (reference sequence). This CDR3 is CSARSDRRAYEQYF. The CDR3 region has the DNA TGCAGTGCTAGATCGGACAGGCGGGCCTACGAGCAGTACTTC.

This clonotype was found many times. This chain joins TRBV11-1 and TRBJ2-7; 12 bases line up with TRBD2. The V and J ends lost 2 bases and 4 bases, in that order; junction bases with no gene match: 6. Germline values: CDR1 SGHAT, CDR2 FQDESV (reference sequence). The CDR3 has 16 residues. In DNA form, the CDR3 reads TGTGCCAGCAGCTTAAGTTCCGGACTAGCGGGGTACGAGCAGTACTTC. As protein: CASSLSSGLAGYEQYF.

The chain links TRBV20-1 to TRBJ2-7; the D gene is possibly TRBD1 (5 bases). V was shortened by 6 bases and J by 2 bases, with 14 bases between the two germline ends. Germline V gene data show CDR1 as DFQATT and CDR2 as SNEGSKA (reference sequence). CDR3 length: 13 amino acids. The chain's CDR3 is CSAWTNQAYEQYF. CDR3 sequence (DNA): TGCAGTGCGTGGACAAATCAGGCCTACGAGCAGTACTTC.

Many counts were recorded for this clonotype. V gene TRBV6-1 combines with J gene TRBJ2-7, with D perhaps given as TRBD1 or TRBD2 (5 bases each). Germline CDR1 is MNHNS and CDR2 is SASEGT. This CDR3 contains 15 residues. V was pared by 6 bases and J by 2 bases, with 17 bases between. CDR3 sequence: CASRPYPRGPYEQYF. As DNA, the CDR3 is TGTGCCAGCAGACCTTACCCCCGGGGCCCCTACGAGCAGTACTTC.

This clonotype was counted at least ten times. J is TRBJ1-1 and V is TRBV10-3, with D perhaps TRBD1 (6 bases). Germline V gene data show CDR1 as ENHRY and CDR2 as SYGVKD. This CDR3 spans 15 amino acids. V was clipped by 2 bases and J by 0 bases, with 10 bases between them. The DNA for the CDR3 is TGTGCCATCAGTGAGGTGGCAGGGGTGAACACTGAAGCTTTCTTT. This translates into CAISEVAGVNTEAFF.

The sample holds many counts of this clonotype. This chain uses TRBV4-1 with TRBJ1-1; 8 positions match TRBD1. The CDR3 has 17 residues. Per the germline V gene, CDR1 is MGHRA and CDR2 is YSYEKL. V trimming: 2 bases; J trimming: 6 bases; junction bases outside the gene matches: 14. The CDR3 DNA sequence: TGCGCCAGCAGCCAAAGTACCTGGACAGGGTACGCTCCTGAAGCTTTCTTT. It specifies CASSQSTWTGYAPEAFF.

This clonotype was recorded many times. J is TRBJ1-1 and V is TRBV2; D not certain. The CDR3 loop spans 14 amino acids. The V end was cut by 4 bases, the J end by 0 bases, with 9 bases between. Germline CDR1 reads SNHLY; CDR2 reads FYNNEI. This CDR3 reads CASSVGRMNTEAFF. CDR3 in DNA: TGTGCCAGCAGTGTAGGCAGGATGAACACTGAAGCTTTCTTT.

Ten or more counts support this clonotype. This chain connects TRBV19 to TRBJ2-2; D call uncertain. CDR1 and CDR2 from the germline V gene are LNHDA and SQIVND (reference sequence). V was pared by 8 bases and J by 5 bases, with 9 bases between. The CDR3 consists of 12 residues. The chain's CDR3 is CASRKVTGELFF. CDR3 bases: TGTGCCAGTCGGAAGGTGACCGGGGAGCTGTTTTTT.

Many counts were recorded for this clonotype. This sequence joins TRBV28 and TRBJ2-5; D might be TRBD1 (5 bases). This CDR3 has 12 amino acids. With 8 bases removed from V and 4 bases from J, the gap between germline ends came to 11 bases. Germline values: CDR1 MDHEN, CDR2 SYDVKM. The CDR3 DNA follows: TGTGCCAGCCTCCAGGGCGCAGAGACCCAGTACTTC. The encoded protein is CASLQGAETQYF.

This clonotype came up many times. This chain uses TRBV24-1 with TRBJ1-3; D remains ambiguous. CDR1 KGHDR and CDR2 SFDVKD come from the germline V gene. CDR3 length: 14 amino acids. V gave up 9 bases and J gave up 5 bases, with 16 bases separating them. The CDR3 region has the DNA TGTGCCACCTCCCCGAGCCGAGGTAGAAACACCATATATTTT. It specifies CATSPSRGRNTIYF.

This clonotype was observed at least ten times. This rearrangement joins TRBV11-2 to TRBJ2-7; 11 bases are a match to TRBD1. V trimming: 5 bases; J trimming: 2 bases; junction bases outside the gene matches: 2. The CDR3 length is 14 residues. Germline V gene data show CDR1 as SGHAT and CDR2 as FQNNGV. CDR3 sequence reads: CASSRTGGPYEQYF. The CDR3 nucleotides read TGTGCCAGCAGCCGGACAGGGGGCCCCTACGAGCAGTACTTC.

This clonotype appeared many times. CDR3 residues: CASSYQGIQGVKYEQYF. Written as DNA, the CDR3 is TGTGCCAGCAGTTACCAGGGCATACAGGGGGTAAAGTACGAGCAGTACTTC. The chain has TRBV6-5 and TRBJ2-7, with 8 bases that match TRBD1. Germline CDR1 and CDR2: MNHEY and SVGAGI. V lost 2 bases, J lost 4 bases, and 13 bases stayed unmatched. This CDR3 region has 17 residues.

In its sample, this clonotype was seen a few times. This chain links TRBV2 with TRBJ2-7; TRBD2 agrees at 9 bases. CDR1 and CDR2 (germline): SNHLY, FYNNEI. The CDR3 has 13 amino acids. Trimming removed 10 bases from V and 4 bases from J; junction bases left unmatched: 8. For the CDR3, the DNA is TGTGCCACCAAGCGGGGGGAAGAGTACGAGCAGTACTTC. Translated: CATKRGEEYEQYF.

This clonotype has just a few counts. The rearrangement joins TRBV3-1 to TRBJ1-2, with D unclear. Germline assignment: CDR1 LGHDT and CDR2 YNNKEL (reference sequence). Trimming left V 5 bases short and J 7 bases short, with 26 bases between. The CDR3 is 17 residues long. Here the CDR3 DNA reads TGTGCCAGCAGCTATTTTTTCGGAGGATACCTCGGGCGTGGCTACACCTTC. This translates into CASSYFFGGYLGRGYTF.

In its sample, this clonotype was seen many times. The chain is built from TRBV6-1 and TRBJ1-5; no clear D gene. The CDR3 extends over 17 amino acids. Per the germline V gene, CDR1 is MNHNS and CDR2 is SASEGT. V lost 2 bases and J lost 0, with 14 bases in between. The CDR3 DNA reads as TGTGCCAGCAGTGAATTCGAAAGCCCTTATAGCAATCAGCCCCAGCATTTT. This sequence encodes CASSEFESPYSNQPQHF.

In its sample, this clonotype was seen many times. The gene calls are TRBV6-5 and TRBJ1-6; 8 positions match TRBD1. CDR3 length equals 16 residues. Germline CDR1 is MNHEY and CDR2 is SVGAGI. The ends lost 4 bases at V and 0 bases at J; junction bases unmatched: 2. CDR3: CASSWTGSSYNSPLHF. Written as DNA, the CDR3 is TGTGCCAGCAGTTGGACAGGGAGCTCCTATAATTCACCCCTCCACTTT.

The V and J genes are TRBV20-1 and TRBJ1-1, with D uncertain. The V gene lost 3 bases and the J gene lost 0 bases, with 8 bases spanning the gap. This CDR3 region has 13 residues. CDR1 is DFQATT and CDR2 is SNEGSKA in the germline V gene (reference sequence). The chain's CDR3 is CSARAPMNTEAFF. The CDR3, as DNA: TGCAGTGCTAGGGCACCCATGAACACTGAAGCTTTCTTT.

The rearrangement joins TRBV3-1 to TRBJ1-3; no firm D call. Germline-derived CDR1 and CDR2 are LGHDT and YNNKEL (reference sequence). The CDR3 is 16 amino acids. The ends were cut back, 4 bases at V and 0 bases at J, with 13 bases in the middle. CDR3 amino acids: CASSPESKSSGNTIYF. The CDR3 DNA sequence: TGTGCCAGCAGCCCCGAGTCCAAGAGCTCTGGAAACACCATATATTTT.

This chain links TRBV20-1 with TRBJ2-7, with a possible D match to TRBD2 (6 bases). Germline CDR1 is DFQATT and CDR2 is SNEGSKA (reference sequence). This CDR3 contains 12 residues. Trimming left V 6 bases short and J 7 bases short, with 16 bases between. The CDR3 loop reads CSAHSAGVEQYF. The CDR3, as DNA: TGCAGTGCACATTCAGCGGGCGTGGAGCAGTACTTC.